This T cell receptor (beta chain) comes out of a study of cytomegalovirus exposure and HLA in healthy donors. This PCR relied on a set of 60 Vbeta primers and 13 Jbeta primers. Here immunoSEQ multiplex PCR was the method, and the copy in TCRdb shows in-frame clones only, minus some. The sample consists of approximately 140,000 clones, 60% to 85% of them appearing once. Comments on this clone: Its target is not known.

Study findings and constraints: Earlier analysis found most TCR beta V segments productive about 90% or about 30% of the time. For cytomegalovirus status, the classifier reportedly gave diagnoses with high specificity and sensitivity.

Germline CDR1 reads MNHEY; CDR2 reads SVGAGI. The CDR3 is 16 residues long. V was pared by 3 bases and J by 4 bases, with 8 bases of the junction left unmatched. Sequenced material: PBMCs. This sequence originates from a man aged 35 to 55 in good health and CMV-seropositive. The chain recombines TRBV6-5 with TRBJ1-5, with 8 bases aligning to TRBD1. This CDR3 is CASSYSAGGLNQPQHF. CDR3 in DNA: TGTGCCAGCAGTTATTCTGCAGGGGGCTTGAATCAGCCCCAGCATTTT.